This TCR beta chain was identified in a study of blood T cell repertoires in COVID-19. This clone was recorded once. The method was immunoSEQ multiplex PCR; TCRdb's version includes in-frame clones alone and lacks a portion of them. Of 200,000 to 250,000 clones in the sample, 88% were seen once. This CDR3 has 14 residues. With V trimmed by 3 bases and J by 2 bases, 1 base remained unmatched. Germline loops: CDR1 SGHDT, CDR2 YYEEEE. The rearrangement links TRBV5-6 to TRBJ1-4; 7 bases align to TRBD1. The sequenced sample was peripheral blood. This TCR derives from a woman in her sixties or seventies with acute or convalescent COVID-19. The CDR3 protein is CASSSTGTNEKLFF. In DNA form, the CDR3 reads TGTGCCAGCAGCTCGACAGGGACTAATGAAAAACTGTTTTTT. Full variable domain (missing parts from reference TRBV5-6 and TRBJ1-4): DAGVTQSPTHLIKTRGQQVTLRCSPKSGHDTVSWYQQALGQGPQFIFQYYEEEERQRGNFPDRFSGHQFPNYSSELNVNALLLGDSALYLCASSSTGTNEKLFFGSGTQLSVL.